This TCR beta chain was captured by sequencing in a study of beta chain features in type 1 diabetes. The overall study: Sorted cells from all samples, numbering 107,917,701, were examined. Overall study findings and caveats: Shortening of TCRB CDR3s, moderate but significant, appeared in all four CD4+ subsets of Type 1 diabetes patients. The study found that naive, central memory and Treg TCRB repertoires appeared more similar in patients than in healthy donors.

Using CD45RO/CCR7/CD25/CD127/CD95/CD27, CD4+ naive, central memory, regulatory and stem cell-like memory cells were sorted. To note about this clone: Its antigen is as yet unknown.

What was sequenced were expressed TCRB transcripts, since all of the isolated RNA had been reverse transcribed. Only in-frame clones appear in the TCRdb table, and some are missing; sequencing was by immunoSEQ multiplex PCR. Of around 300,000 clones in the sample, 14% were seen once. Germline values: CDR1 SGHNT, CDR2 YYREEE (reference sequence). The CDR3 has 14 residues. The J segment lost 5 bases and the V segment lost 4 bases, leaving 8 bases of the junction unmatched. The chain couples TRBV5-4 to TRBJ2-5, with 7 positions matching TRBD1. The sample consisted of central memory CD4+ T cells from blood. The source is a man aged 25-45 years in good health. CDR3 sequence: CASSPTDRVETQYF. The CDR3 DNA reads TGTGCCAGCAGCCCCACCGACAGGGTTGAGACCCAGTACTTC. The whole variable domain, remainder taken from reference TRBV5-4 and TRBJ2-5, is ETGVTQSPTHLIKTRGQQVTLRCSSQSGHNTVSWYQQALGQGPQFIFQYYREEENGRGNFPPRFSGLQFPNYSSELNVNALELDDSALYLCASSPTDRVETQYFGPGTRLLVL.